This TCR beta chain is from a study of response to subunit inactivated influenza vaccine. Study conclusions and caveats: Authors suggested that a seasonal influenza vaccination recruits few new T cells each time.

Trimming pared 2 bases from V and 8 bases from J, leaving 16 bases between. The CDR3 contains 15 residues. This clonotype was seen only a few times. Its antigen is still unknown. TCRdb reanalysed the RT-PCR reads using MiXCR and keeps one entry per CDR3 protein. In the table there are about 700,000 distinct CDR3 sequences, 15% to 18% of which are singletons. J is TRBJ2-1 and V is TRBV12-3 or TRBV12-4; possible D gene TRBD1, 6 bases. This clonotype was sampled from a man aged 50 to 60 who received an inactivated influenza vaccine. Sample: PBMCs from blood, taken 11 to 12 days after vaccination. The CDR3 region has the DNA TGTGCCAGCAGTTTAAGAAGGGGGTTCGGCCATGAGCAGTTCTTC. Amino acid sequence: CASSLRRGFGHEQFF.